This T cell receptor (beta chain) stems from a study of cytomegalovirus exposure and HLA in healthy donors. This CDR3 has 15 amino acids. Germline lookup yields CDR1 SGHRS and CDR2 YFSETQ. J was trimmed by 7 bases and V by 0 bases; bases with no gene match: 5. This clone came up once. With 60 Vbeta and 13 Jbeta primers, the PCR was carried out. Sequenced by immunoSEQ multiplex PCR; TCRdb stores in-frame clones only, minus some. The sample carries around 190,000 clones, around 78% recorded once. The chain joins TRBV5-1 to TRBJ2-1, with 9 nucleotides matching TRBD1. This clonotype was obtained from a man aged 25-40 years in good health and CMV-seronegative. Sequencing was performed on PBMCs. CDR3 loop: CASSLGGQGWNEQFF. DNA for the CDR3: TGCGCCAGCAGCTTGGGGGGACAGGGTTGGAATGAGCAGTTCTTC.